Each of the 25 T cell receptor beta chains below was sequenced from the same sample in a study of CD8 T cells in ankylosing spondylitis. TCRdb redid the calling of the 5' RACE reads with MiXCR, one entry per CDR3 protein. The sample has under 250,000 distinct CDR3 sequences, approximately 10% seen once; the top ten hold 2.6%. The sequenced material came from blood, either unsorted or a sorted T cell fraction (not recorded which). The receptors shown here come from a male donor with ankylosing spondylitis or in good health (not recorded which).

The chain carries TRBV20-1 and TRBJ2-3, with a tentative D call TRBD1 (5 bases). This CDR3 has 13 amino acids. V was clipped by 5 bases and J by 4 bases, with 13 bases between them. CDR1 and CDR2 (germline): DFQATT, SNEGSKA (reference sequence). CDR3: CSAPKGLPDTQYF. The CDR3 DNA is TGCAGTGCTCCCAAGGGGCTGCCAGATACGCAGTATTTT.

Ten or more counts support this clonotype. The CDR3 nucleotides are TGTGCCAGCAGCCTTACTAGCGTGAGGCAGTTCTTC. As protein: CASSLTSVRQFF. This sequence joins TRBV7-2 and TRBJ2-1, with 7 bases aligning to TRBD2. There are 12 residues in the CDR3. The germline gives CDR1 SGHTA, CDR2 FQGNSA. V shed 5 bases and J 12 bases; nucleotides not matched to a gene: 7.

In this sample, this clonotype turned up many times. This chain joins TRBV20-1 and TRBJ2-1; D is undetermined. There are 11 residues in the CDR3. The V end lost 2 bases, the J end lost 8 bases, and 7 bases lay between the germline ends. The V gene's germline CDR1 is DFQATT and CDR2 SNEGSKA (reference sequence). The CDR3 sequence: CSARTAYEQFF. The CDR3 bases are TGCAGTGCTAGAACGGCCTATGAGCAGTTCTTC.

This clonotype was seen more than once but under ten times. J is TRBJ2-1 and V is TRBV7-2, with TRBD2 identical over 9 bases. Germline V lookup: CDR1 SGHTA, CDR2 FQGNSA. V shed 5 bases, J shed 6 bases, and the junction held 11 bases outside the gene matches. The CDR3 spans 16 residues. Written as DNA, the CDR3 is TGTGCCAGCAGCGAGTTAGCGGGGGCCCCTCGCAATGAGCAGTTCTTC. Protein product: CASSELAGAPRNEQFF.

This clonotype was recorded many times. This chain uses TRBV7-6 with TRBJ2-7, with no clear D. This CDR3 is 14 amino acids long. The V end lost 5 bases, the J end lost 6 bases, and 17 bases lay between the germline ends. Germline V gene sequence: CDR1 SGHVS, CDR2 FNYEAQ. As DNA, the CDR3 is TGTGCCAGCAGCCTAGATCGTAGGGTACTCGAGCAGTACTTC. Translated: CASSLDRRVLEQYF.

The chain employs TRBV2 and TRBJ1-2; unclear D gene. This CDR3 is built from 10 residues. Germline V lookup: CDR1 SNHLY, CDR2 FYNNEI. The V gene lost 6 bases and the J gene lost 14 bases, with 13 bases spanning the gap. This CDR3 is CASSRTLETF. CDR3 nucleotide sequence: TGTGCCAGCAGCCGGACTTTGGAGACCTTC.

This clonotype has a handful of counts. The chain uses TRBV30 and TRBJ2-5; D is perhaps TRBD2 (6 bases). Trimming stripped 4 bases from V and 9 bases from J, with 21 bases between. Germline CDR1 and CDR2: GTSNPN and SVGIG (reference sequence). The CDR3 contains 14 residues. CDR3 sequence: CAWMKGTAIKAQYF. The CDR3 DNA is TGTGCCTGGATGAAGGGGACTGCGATAAAGGCCCAGTACTTC.

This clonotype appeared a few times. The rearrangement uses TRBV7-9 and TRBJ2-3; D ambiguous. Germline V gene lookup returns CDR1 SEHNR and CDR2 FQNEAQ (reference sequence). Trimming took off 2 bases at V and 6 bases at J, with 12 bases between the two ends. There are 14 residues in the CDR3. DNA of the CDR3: TGTGCCAGCAGCTTATCCCTCGGCCGGGATACGCAGTATTTT. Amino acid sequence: CASSLSLGRDTQYF.

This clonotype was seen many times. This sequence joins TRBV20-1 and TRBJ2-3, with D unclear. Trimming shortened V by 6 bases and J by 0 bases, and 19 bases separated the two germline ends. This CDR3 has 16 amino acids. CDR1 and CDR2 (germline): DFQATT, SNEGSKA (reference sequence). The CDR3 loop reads CSAEERARSSTDTQYF. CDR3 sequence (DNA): TGCAGTGCCGAGGAAAGGGCTAGATCTAGCACAGATACGCAGTATTTT.

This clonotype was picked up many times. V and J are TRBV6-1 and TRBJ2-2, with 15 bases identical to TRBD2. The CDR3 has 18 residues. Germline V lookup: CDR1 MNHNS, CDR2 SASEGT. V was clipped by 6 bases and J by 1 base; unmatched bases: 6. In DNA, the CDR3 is TGTGCCAGCAGGCCCCGGGGACTAGCGGGGGGGAACACCGGGGAGCTGTTTTTT. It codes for CASRPRGLAGGNTGELFF.

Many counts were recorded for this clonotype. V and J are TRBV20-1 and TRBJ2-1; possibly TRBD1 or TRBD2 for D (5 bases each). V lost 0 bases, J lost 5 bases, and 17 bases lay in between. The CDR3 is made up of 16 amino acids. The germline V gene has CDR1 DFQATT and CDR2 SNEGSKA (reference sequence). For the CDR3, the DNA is TGCAGTGCTAGAGAGGTTTTGAGGGGCCCGGACAATGAGCAGTTCTTC. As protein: CSAREVLRGPDNEQFF.

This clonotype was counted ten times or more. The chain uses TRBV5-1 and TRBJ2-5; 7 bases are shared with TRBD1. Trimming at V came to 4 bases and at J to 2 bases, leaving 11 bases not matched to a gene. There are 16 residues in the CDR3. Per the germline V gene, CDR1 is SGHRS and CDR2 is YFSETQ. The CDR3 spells CASSPRTGTSQETQYF. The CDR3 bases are TGCGCCAGCAGCCCACGGACAGGCACCTCTCAAGAGACCCAGTACTTC.

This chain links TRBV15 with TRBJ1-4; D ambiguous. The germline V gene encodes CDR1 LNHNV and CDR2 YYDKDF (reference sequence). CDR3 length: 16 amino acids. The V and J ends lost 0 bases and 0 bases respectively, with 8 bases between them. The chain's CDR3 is CATSRDPAATNEKLFF. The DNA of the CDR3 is TGTGCCACCAGCAGAGATCCGGCAGCAACTAATGAAAAACTGTTTTTT.

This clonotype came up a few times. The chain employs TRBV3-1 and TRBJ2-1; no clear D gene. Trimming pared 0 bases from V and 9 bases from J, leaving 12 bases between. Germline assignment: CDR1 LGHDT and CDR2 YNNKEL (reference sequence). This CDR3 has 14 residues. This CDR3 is CASSQDPGPLEQFF. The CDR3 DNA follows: TGTGCCAGCAGCCAAGACCCGGGTCCCCTTGAGCAGTTCTTC.

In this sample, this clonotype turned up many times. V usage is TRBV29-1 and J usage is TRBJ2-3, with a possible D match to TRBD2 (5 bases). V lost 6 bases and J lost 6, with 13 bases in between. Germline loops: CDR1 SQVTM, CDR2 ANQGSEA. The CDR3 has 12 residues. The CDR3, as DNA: TGCAGCGTCGCCGGCGGGTACGATACGCAGTATTTT. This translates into CSVAGGYDTQYF.

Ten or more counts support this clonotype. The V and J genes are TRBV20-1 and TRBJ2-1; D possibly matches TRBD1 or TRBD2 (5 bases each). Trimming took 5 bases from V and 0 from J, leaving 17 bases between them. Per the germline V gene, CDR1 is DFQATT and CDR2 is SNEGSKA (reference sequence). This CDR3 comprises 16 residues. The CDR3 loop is CSAHAAGSVSYNEQFF. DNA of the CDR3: TGCAGTGCTCACGCGGCAGGGAGTGTCTCCTACAATGAGCAGTTCTTC.

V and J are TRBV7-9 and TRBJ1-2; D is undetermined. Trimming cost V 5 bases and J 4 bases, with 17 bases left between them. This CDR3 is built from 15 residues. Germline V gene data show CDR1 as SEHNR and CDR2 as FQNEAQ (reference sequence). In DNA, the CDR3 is TGTGCCAGCAGCGAGACTAGGGAAGGCGCCTATGGCTACACCTTC. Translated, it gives CASSETREGAYGYTF.

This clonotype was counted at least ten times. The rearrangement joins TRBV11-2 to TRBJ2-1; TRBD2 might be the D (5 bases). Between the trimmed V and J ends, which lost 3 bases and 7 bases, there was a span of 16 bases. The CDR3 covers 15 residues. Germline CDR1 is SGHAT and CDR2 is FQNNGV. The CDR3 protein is CASSFLGKRGNEQFF. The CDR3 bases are TGTGCCAGCAGCTTCCTGGGGAAACGGGGAAATGAGCAGTTCTTC.

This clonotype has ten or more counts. CDR3 sequence reads: CSVESGQGSYNEQFF. CDR3 nucleotide sequence: TGCAGCGTCGAAAGTGGACAGGGGAGTTACAATGAGCAGTTCTTC. V and J are TRBV29-1 and TRBJ2-1, with 9 positions matching TRBD1. The CDR3 runs to 15 residues. The germline gives CDR1 SQVTM, CDR2 ANQGSEA. With V trimmed by 6 bases and J by 4 bases, 10 bases remained unmatched.

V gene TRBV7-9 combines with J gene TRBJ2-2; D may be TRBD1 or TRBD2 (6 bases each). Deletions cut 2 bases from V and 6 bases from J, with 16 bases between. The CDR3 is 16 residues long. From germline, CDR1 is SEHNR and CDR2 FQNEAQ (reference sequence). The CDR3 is CASSLSLGGQAGELFF. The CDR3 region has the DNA TGTGCCAGCAGCTTATCCCTAGGGGGGCAAGCCGGGGAGCTGTTTTTT.

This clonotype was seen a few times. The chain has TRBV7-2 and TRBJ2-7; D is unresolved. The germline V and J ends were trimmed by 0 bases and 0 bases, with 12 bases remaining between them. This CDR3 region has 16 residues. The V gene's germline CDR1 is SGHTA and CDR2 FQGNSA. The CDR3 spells CASSLASHLSSYEQYF. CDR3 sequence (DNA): TGTGCCAGCAGCTTAGCTAGCCACCTGAGCTCCTACGAGCAGTACTTC.

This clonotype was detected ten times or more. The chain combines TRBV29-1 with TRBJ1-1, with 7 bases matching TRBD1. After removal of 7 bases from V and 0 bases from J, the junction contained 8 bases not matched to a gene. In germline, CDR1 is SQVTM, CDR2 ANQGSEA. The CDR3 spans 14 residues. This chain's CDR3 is CSATRGGMNTEAFF. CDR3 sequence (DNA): TGCAGCGCCACCAGGGGGGGCATGAACACTGAAGCTTTCTTT.

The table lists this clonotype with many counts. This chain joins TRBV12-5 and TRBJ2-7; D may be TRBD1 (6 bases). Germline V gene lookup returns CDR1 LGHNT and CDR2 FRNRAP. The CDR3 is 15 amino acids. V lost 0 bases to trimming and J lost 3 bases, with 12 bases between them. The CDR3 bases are TGTGCTAGTGGTTTGGTACCCCAGGGGAACTACGAGCAGTACTTC. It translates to CASGLVPQGNYEQYF.

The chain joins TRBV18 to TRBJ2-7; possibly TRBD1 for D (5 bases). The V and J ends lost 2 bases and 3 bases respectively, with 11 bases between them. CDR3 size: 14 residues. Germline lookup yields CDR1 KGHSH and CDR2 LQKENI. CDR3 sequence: CASSPSVGDYEQYF. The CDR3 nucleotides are TGTGCCAGCTCACCATCCGTAGGGGACTACGAGCAGTACTTC.

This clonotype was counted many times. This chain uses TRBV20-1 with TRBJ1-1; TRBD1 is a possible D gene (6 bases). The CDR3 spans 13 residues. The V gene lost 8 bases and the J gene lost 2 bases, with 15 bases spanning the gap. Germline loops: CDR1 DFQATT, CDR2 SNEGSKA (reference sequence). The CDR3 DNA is TGCAGTTCCACAGGGAGAACAAACACTGAAGCTTTCTTT. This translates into CSSTGRTNTEAFF.